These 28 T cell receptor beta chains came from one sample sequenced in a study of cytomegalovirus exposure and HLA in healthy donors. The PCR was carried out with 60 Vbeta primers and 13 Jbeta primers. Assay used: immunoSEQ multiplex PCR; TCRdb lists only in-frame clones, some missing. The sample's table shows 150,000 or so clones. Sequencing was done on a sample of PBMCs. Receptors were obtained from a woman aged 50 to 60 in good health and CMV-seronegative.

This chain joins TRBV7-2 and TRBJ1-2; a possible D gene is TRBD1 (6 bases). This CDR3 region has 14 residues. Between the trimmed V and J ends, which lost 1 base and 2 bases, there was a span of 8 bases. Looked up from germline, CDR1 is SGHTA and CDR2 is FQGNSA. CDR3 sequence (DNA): TGTGCCAGCAGCTTAGGGGGGACAAACTATGGCTACACCTTC. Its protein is CASSLGGTNYGYTF.

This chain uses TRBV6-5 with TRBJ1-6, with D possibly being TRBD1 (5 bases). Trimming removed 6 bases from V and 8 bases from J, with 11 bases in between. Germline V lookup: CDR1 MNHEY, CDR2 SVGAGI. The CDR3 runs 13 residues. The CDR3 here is CASSQGLDSPLHF. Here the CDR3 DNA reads TGTGCCAGCAGCCAGGGATTGGATTCACCCCTCCACTTT.

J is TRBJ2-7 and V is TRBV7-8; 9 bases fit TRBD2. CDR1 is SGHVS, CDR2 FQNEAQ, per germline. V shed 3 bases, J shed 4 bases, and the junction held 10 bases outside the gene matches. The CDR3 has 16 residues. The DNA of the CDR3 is TGTGCCAGCAGCTTGGCGGGAGGGCCGGGAGAGTACGAGCAGTACTTC. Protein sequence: CASSLAGGPGEYEQYF.

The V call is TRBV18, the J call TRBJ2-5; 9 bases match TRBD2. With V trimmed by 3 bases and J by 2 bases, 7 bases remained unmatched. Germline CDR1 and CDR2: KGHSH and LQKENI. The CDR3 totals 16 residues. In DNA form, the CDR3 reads TGTGCCAGCTCACCTATCCTAGCGGGGACTCAAGAGACCCAGTACTTC. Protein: CASSPILAGTQETQYF. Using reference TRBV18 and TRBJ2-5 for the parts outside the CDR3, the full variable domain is NAGVMQNPRHLVRRRGQEARLRCSPMKGHSHVYWYRQLPEEGLKFMVYLQKENIIDESGMPKERFSAEFPKEGPSILRIQQVVRGDSAAYFCASSPILAGTQETQYFGPGTRLLVL.

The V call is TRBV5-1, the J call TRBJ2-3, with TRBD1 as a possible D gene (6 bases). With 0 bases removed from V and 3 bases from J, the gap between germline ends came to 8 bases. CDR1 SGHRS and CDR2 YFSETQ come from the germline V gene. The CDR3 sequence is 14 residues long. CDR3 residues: CASSLGQDTDTQYF. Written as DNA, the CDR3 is TGCGCCAGCAGCTTGGGACAGGATACAGATACGCAGTATTTT.

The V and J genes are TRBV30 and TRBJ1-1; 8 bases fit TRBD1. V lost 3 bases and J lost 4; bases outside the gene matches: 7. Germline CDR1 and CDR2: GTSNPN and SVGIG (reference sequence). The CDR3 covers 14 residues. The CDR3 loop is CAWSDRGLVTEAFF. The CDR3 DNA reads TGTGCCTGGAGCGACAGGGGATTGGTCACTGAAGCTTTCTTT.

CDR3 in amino acids: CASSANFAGTGHRNEQFF. The DNA of the CDR3 is TGTGCCAGCAGCGCGAATTTCGCCGGGACAGGGCACCGAAATGAGCAGTTCTTC. V usage is TRBV7-2 and J usage is TRBJ2-1, with 9 bases matching TRBD1. The CDR3 runs 18 residues. Germline V gene data show CDR1 as SGHTA and CDR2 as FQGNSA. The J segment lost 7 bases and the V segment lost 5 bases, leaving 18 bases of the junction unmatched. Full variable domain (remainder filled in from reference TRBV7-2 and TRBJ2-1): GAGVSQSPSNKVTEKGKDVELRCDPISGHTALYWYRQSLGQGLEFLIYFQGNSAPDKSGLPSDRFSAERTGGSVSTLTIQRTQQEDSAVYLCASSANFAGTGHRNEQFFGPGTRLTVL.

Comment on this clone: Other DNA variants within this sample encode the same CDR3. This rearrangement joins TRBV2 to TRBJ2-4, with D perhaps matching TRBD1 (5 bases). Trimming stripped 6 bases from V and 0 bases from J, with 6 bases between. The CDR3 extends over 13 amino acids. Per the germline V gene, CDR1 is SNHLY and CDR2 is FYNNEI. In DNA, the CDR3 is TGTGCCAGCAGGGGGCAAGCCAAAAACATTCAGTACTTC. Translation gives CASRGQAKNIQYF.

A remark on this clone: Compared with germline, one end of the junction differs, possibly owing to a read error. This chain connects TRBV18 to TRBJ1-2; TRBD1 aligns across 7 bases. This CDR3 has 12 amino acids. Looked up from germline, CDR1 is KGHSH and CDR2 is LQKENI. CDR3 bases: TGTGCCAGCTCACTCTGGGGACAGAGCCCATACTTC. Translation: CASSLWGQSPYF.

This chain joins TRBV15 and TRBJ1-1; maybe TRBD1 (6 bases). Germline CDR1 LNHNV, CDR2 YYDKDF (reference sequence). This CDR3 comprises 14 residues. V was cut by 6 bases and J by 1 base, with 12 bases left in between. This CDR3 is CATSADSANTEAFF. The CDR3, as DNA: TGTGCCACCAGTGCGGACAGTGCGAACACTGAAGCTTTCTTT.

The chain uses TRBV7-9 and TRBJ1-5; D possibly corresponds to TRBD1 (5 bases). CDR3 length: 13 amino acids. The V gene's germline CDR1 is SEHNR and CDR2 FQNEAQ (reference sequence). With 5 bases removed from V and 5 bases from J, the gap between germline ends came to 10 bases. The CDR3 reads CASSADRDQPQHF. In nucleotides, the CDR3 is TGTGCCAGCAGCGCCGACAGAGATCAGCCCCAGCATTTT.

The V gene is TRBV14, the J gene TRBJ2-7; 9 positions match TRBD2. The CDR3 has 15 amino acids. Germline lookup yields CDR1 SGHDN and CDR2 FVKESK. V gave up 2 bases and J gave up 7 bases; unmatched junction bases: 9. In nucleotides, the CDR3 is TGTGCCAGCAGCCAACTGTCTAGCGGGGCGAAAGAGCAGTACTTC. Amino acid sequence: CASSQLSSGAKEQYF.

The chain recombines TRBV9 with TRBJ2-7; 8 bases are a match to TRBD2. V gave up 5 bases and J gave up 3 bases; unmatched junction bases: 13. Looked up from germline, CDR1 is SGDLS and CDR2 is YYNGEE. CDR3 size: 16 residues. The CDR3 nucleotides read TGTGCCAGCAGTACTAAAGCCGGGACTAGTTTCTACGAGCAGTACTTC. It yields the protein CASSTKAGTSFYEQYF.

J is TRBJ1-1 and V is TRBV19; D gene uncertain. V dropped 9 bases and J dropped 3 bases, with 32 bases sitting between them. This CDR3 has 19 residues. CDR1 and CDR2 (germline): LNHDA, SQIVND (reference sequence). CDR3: CASSRKGDLFLSLDTEAFF. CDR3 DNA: TGTGCCAGCAGCCGAAAGGGAGACCTCTTTTTGAGTCTAGACACTGAAGCTTTCTTT.

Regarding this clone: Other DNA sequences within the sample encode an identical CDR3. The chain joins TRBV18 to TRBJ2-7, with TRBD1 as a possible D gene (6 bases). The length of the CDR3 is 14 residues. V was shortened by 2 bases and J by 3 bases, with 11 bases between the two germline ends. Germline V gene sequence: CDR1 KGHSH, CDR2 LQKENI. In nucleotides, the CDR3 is TGTGCCAGCTCACCAGGCACAGGGAGCTACGAGCAGTACTTC. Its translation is CASSPGTGSYEQYF.

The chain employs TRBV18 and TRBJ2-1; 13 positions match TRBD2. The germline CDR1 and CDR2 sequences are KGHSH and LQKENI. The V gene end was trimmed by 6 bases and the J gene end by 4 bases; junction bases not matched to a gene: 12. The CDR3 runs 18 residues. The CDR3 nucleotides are TGTGCCAGCTCGGGGACAGGAGGGACTAGCGGGGCATACAATGAGCAGTTCTTC. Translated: CASSGTGGTSGAYNEQFF.

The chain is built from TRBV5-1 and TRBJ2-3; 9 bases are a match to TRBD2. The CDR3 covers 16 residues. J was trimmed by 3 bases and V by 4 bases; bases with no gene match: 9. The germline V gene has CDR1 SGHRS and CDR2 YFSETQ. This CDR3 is CASSPLGLATTDTQYF. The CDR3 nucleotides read TGCGCCAGCAGCCCTCTCGGACTAGCGACAACAGATACGCAGTATTTT.

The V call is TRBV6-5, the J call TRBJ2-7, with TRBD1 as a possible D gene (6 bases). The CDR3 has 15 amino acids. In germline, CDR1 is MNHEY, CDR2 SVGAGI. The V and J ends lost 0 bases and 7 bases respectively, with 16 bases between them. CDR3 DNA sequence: TGTGCCAGCAGTTACTCGGGCAGGGGATTGGGAGAGCAGTACTTC. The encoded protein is CASSYSGRGLGEQYF.

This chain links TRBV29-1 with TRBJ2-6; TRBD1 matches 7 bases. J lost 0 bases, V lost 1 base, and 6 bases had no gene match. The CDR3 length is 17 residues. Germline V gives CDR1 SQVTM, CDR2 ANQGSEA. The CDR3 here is CSVEVTGVPSGANVLTF. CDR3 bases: TGCAGCGTTGAAGTTACAGGGGTCCCCTCTGGGGCCAACGTCCTGACTTTC.

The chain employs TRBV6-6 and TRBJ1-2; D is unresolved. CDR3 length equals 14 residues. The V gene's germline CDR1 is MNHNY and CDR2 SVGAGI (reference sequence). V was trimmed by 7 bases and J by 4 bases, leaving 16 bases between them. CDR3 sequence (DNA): TGTGCCAGCACCCAGCCAGGCGAAAGCTATGGCTACACCTTC. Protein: CASTQPGESYGYTF.

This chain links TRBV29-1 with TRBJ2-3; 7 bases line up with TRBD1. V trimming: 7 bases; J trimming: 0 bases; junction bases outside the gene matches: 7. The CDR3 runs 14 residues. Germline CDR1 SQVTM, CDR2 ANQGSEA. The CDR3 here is CSGTGASSTDTQYF. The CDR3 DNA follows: TGCAGCGGTACAGGGGCCTCTAGCACAGATACGCAGTATTTT.

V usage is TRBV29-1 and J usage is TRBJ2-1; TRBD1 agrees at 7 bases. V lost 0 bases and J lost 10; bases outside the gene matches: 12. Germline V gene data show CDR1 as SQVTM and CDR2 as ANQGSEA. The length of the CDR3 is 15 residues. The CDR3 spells CSVEDPRTGTLEQFF. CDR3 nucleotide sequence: TGCAGCGTTGAAGATCCCCGGACAGGAACCTTAGAGCAGTTCTTC.

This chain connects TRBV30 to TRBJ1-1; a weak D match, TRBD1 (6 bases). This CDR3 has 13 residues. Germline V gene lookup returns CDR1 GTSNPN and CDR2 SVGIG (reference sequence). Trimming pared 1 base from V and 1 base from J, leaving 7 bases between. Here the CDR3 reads CAWSEGGNTEAFF. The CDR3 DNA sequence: TGTGCCTGGAGTGAAGGGGGGAACACTGAAGCTTTCTTT.

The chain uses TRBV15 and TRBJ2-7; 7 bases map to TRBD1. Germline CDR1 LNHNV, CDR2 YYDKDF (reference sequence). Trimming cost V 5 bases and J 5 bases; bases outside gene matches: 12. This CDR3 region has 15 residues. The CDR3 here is CATSRSMGTENEQYF. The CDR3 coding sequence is TGTGCCACCAGCCGCAGCATGGGGACAGAAAACGAGCAGTACTTC. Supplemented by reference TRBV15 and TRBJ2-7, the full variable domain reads DAMVIQNPRYQVTQFGKPVTLSCSQTLNHNVMYWYQQKSSQAPKLLFHYYDKDFNNEADTPDNFQSRRPNTSFCFLDIRSPGLGDTAMYLCATSRSMGTENEQYFGPGTRLTVT.

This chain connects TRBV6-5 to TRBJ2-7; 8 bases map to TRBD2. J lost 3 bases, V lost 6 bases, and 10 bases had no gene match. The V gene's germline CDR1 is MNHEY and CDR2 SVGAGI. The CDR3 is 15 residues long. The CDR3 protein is CASRLRGGKGYEQYF. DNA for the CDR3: TGTGCCAGCAGATTACGGGGGGGAAAGGGCTACGAGCAGTACTTC.

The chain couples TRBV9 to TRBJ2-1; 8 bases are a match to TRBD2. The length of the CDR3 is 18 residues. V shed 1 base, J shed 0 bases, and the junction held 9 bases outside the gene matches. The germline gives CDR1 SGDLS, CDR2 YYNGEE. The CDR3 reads CASSVSQASGSSYNEQFF. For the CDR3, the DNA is TGTGCCAGCAGCGTAAGCCAGGCGAGCGGGAGCTCCTACAATGAGCAGTTCTTC.

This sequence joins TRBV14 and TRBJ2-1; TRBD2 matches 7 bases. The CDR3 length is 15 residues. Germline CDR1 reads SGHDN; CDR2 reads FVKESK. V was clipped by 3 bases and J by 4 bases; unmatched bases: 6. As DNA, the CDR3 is TGTGCCAGCAGCCAGGGGGGGGTAAGATACAATGAGCAGTTCTTC. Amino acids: CASSQGGVRYNEQFF.

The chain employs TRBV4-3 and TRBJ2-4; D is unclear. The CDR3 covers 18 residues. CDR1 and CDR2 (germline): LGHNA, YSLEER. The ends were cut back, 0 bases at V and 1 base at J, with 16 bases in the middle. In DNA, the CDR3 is TGCGCCAGCAGCCAAGATGGTCACACCCGTGGTGCCAAAAACATTCAGTACTTC. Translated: CASSQDGHTRGAKNIQYF.